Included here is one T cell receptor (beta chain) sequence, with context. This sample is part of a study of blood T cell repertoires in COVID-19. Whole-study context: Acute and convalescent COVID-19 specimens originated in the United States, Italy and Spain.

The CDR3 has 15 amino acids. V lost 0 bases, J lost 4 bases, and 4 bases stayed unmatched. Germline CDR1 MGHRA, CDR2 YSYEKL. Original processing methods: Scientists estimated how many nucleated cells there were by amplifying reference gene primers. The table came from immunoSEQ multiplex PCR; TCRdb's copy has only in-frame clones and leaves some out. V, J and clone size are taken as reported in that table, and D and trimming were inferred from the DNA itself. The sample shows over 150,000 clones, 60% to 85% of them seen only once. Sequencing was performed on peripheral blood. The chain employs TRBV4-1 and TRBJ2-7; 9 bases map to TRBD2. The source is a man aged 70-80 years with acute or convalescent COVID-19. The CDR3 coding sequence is TGCGCCAGCAGCCAAGATCCAAGCGGGGGGTACGAGCAGTACTTC. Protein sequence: CASSQDPSGGYEQYF.